Included here is one TCR beta chain sequence, with context. Time point here: peripheral blood 6 weeks after treatment start. Per-patient samples, pretreatment and on-treatment, numbered 1 to 8. The protocol was immunoSEQ multiplex PCR, while the TCRdb copy is restricted to in-frame clones and leaves out a portion. The repertoire includes some 120,000 clones, approximately 90% of them detected once, and roughly 1.8% sits in the top ten. The data were obtained in a study of PD-L1 blockade in urothelial cancer. Study-wide context: Analysis of the blood was performed 3 weeks (second dose) and 6 weeks after treatment start. When blood samples were assessed, the median T cell count was around 150,000.

The sequence came from a man in his fifties or sixties with urothelial cancer. Sequencing used PBMCs, obtained around atezolizumab (anti-PD-L1) treatment.

The chain's CDR3 is CASSGAGGPPNEQFF. DNA for the CDR3: TGTGCCAGCAGCGGAGCGGGGGGGCCCCCCAATGAGCAGTTCTTC. The chain recombines TRBV9 with TRBJ2-1; 10 bases fit TRBD2. Per germline, CDR1 SGDLS and CDR2 YYNGEE. J lost 6 bases, V lost 3 bases, and 6 bases had no gene match. CDR3 length equals 15 residues.